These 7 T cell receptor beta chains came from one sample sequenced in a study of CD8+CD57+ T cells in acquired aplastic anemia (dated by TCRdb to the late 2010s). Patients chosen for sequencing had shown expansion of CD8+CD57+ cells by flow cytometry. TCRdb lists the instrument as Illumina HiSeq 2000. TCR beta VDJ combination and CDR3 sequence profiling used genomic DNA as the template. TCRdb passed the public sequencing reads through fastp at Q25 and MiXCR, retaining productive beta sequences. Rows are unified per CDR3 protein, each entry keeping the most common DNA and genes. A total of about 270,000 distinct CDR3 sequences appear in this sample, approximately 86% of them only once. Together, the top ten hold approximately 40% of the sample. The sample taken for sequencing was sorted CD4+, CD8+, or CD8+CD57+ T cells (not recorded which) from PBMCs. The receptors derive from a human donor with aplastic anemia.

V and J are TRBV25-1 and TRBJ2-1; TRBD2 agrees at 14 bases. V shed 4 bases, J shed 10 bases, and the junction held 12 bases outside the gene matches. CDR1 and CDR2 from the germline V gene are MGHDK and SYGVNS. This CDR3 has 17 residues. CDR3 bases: TGTGCCAGCAGTGCTAGCTCGACTAGCGGGAGGGCGGGAGAGCAGTTCTTC. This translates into CASSASSTSGRAGEQFF.

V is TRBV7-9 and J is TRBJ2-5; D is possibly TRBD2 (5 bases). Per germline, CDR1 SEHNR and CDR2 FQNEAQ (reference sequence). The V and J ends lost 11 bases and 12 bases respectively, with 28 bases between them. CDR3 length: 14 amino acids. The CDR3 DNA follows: TGTGCCTACAAGGTACCGGGAAACCAAGAGAGCGAGTACTTC. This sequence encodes CAYKVPGNQESEYF.

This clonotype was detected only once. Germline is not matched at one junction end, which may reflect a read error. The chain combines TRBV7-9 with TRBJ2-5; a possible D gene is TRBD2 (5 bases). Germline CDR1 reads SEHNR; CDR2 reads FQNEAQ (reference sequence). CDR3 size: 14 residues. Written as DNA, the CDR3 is TGTGCCAGCAGCATAGCGTCAAGCCACGATACGCAGTACTTC. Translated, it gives CASSIASSHDTQYF.

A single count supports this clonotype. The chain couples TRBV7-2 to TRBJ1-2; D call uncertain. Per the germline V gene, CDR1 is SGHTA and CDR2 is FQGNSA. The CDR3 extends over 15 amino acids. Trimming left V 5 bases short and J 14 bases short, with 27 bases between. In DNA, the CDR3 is TGTGCCAGCAGCGAAGGTTCTGGGTCTGAAGCTTTCTTTACCTTC. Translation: CASSEGSGSEAFFTF. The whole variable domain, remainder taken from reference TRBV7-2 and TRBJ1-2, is GAGVSQSPSNKVTEKGKDVELRCDPISGHTALYWYRQSLGQGLEFLIYFQGNSAPDKSGLPSDRFSAERTGGSVSTLTIQRTQQEDSAVYLCASSEGSGSEAFFTFGSGTRLTVV.

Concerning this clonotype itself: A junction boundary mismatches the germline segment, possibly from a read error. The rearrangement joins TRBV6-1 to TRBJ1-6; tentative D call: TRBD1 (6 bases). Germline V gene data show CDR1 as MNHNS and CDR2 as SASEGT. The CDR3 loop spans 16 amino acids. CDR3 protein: CVSSEAGESYNSPLHF. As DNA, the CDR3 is TGTGTCAGCAGTGAAGCAGGGGAATCCTATAATTCACCCCTCCACTTT.

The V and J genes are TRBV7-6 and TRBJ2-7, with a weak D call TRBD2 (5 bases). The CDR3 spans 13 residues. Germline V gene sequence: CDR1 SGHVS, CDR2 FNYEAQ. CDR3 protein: CASSHSTGELLFV. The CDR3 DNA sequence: TGTGCCAGCAGCCATAGTACCGGGGAGCTGCTTTTTGTA.

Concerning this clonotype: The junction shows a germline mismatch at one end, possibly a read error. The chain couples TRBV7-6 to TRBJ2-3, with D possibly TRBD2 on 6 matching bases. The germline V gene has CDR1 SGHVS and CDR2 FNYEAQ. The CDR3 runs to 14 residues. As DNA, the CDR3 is TGTGCCAGCAGCCTAGCGAGGGTCCCCTCTACGGCCAATTTT. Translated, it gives CASSLARVPSTANF.